This passage covers 8 T cell receptor beta chains from one sample sequenced in a study of T cells in Graves' hyperthyroidism and ophthalmopathy. The source material, RNA transcripts, was used to amplify TCR beta CDR3 regions. The primer set for the first-round RT-PCR of the TCR CDR3 was HTBI. TCRdb re-called the multiplex PCR reads through MiXCR, storing one row per CDR3 protein. The sample lists about 560,000 distinct CDR3 sequences; 15% to 18% were seen once. Sequences were obtained from blood. The receptors come from a woman aged 25 to 39 with Graves' hyperthyroidism.

In this sample, this clonotype turned up a few times. V and J are TRBV9 and TRBJ2-1; 16 bases match TRBD2. V gave up 6 bases and J gave up 6 bases; unmatched junction bases: 6. The length of the CDR3 is 16 residues. Germline V CDR1 and CDR2: SGDLS, YYNGEE. The CDR3 is CASTPGLAGGANEQFF. The CDR3 DNA is TGTGCCAGCACGCCGGGACTAGCGGGAGGGGCCAATGAGCAGTTCTTC.

This clonotype was seen at least ten times. This chain connects TRBV24-1 to TRBJ2-1, with 7 nucleotides matching TRBD2. The CDR3 is 16 amino acids. Germline CDR1 KGHDR, CDR2 SFDVKD. Germline trimming cut 8 bases from V and 7 bases from J; bases unmatched to any gene: 16. CDR3: CATIRSRGGSLNEQFF. As DNA, the CDR3 is TGTGCCACCATACGATCTCGGGGCGGGAGTTTGAATGAGCAGTTCTTC.

In this sample, this clonotype turned up a few times. The chain uses TRBV5-5 and TRBJ2-7, with unresolved D. Germline assignment: CDR1 SGHKS and CDR2 YYEKEE (reference sequence). The CDR3 covers 14 residues. V was clipped by 0 bases and J by 2 bases, with 9 bases between them. CDR3 nucleotides: TGTGCCAGCAGCTTGGACCCTCATACCTACGAGCAGTACTTC. Its protein is CASSLDPHTYEQYF.

This clonotype was recorded at least ten times. CDR3 in DNA: TGTGCCAGTTCCGGGACACCCACAGATACGCAGTATTTT. It translates to CASSGTPTDTQYF. This chain uses TRBV5-4 with TRBJ2-3; D perhaps matches TRBD1 (6 bases). The V and J ends lost 8 bases and 2 bases respectively, with 12 bases between them. The CDR3 is 13 residues long. Germline V CDR1 and CDR2: SGHNT, YYREEE (reference sequence).

The chain links TRBV2 to TRBJ1-1, with no clear D. CDR1 and CDR2 (germline): SNHLY, FYNNEI. Between the trimmed V and J ends, which lost 9 bases and 1 base, there was a span of 9 bases. The CDR3 is 12 amino acids. The CDR3 is CARPDGNTEAFF. The CDR3 nucleotides are TGTGCCAGACCGGACGGGAACACTGAAGCTTTCTTT.

Only one count was recorded for this clonotype. This chain connects TRBV28 to TRBJ2-7, with D maybe TRBD2 (5 bases). Per germline, CDR1 MDHEN and CDR2 SYDVKM. Trimming took off 6 bases at V and 7 bases at J, with 13 bases between the two ends. The CDR3 length is 12 residues. The chain's CDR3 is CASRPGGGEQYF. The CDR3 nucleotides read TGTGCCAGCAGGCCCGGTGGAGGAGAGCAGTACTTC. Full variable domain (missing parts from reference TRBV28 and TRBJ2-7): DVKVTQSSRYLVKRTGEKVFLECVQDMDHENMFWYRQDPGLGLRLIYFSYDVKMKEKGDIPEGYSVSREKKERFSLILESASTNQTSMYLCASRPGGGEQYFGPGTRLTVT.

Details on this clonotype: A much bigger clone sits one base away, suggesting this may be a read error. The chain's CDR3 is CSAPVAHLRDSPLHF. For the CDR3, the DNA is TGCAGTGCGCCTGTCGCACATTTAAGGGATTCACCCCTCCACTTT. The chain carries TRBV20-1 and TRBJ1-6; D gene unclear. V lost 6 bases and J lost 8, with 20 bases in between. This CDR3 contains 15 residues. The germline CDR1 and CDR2 sequences are DFQATT and SNEGSKA (reference sequence).

This clonotype has at least ten counts. This sequence joins TRBV2 and TRBJ2-7; D unclear. Trimming left V 7 bases short and J 5 bases short, with 9 bases between. Germline V gives CDR1 SNHLY, CDR2 FYNNEI. The CDR3 is 11 amino acids. The CDR3 sequence is CASTGSHEQYF. The CDR3 region has the DNA TGTGCCAGCACCGGGTCCCACGAGCAGTACTTC.